This TCR beta chain was found in a study of cytotoxic CD8 clonotypes in ibrutinib-treated CLL. The CDR3 loop spans 17 amino acids. Between the trimmed V and J ends, which lost 0 bases and 5 bases, there was a span of 20 bases. The germline V gene has CDR1 SGDLS and CDR2 YYNGEE. Clones were read by immunoSEQ multiplex PCR, and TCRdb kept only the in-frame ones, dropping some. The repertoire holds fewer than 400,000 clones, with about 64% as singletons. This clone occurred a few times. The source is a human donor with chronic lymphocytic leukemia. The chain employs TRBV9 and TRBJ2-5; tentatively, D is TRBD1 or TRBD2 (5 bases each). The material sequenced was PBMCs, taken after 36 months of ibrutinib treatment. The CDR3 DNA follows: TGTGCCAGCAGCGTAGAGGGACGCGGGCTGGAATGGGAGACCCAGTACTTC. Encoded protein: CASSVEGRGLEWETQYF.